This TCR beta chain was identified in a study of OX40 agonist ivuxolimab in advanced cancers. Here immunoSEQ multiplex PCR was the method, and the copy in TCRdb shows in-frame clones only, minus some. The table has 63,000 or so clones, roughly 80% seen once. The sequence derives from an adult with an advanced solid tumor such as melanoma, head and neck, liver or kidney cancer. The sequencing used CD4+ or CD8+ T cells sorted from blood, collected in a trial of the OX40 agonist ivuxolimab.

In DNA form, the CDR3 reads TGTGCCTGGAGTCTCGGAGGGACCCAAGAGACCCAGTACTTC. It encodes CAWSLGGTQETQYF. The chain uses TRBV30 and TRBJ2-5, with a tentative D call TRBD2 (6 bases). Germline CDR1 and CDR2: GTSNPN and SVGIG (reference sequence). Trimming left V 2 bases short and J 1 base short, with 11 bases between. This CDR3 is 14 amino acids long.